This paragraph reports one T cell receptor beta chain. The antigen this receptor binds is unknown. Per-nucleotide qualities are absent, and no much larger clonotype sits a single base away. The source of the sample is a study of cytomegalovirus exposure and HLA in healthy donors (dated by TCRdb to between 2016 and 2019). Broadly, across the study: In an earlier analysis of around 540 of the donors, around 290 Gb of sequence data and 100 million or so unique TCR beta sequences from about 179 million T cells were reported. Donor age, sex, ethnicity and CMV serostatus were collected together with the repertoire data. The study was designed to test whether signatures of past pathogen exposure could be identified by cataloging public T cell receptors. The genetic ancestry cluster associated with self-reported Caucasian donors included over 80% of the approximately 430 genotyped donors. Every repertoire in the discovery cohort had been generated on one and the same sequencing platform. The T cell repertoires of some 700 subjects were profiled by immunosequencing and related to cytomegalovirus serostatus. Across approximately 400 genotyped donors of the cohort, an average of about 240,000 unique TCR beta nucleotide sequences per donor were sequenced, and around 20% of those sequences were non-productive. In a later genetic analysis, genome-wide SNP genotypes for about 55% of the roughly 670 donors were used, and that subset was treated as a discovery cohort. Typing coverage differed by locus: A, B, C, DRB1 and DQB1 were typed in about 629-640 donors, DQA1 in around 500, DPA1 in around 600, and DPB1 in 450 to 490. The later analysis used no new phenotypic data to find candidate immune exposures, relying instead on TCR beta sequences and their occurrence across donors. Roughly 5 DR-DQ haplotypes were treated as single units for association and clustering because of strong linkage in the cohort. Class I and class II HLA loci were covered by the typing at four-digit resolution. In addition to the first cohort of 650 to 750 subjects, a separate validation cohort of approximately 130 different subjects was used. To decide whether each TCR beta V gene segment behaved as functional or pseudogenic, an earlier analysis of several hundred of the donors relied on high-throughput TCR beta sequencing. The study combined high-throughput TCR immunosequencing, statistical association of individual TCRs with disease status, and machine learning to predict cytomegalovirus infection status. An early release that covered about 640 HLA-typed donors contained approximately 300 gigabases of sequencing data and tens of millions of unique TCR sequences. A later analysis re-examined previously published TCR beta repertoires from 600 to 700 donors and added high-resolution HLA genotyping to investigate patterns of TCR occurrence. What the study reported, not specific to this receptor: A later analysis reported that several top co-occurrence clusters appeared linked to parvovirus B19, influenza, CMV and Epstein-Barr virus. In the study, approximately 150 TCR beta chains were listed as associated with cytomegalovirus. A later analysis found that HLA-associated TCR beta chains were more clonally expanded and had lower generation probabilities than equally common non-associated chains. A further reported finding was that TCR beta sequences accurately predicted the HLA-A and HLA-B alleles for most subjects in the first cohort. HLA typing was unavailable for some donors at each locus, so association tests used only the typed subset. A later analysis associated around 16,000 TCR beta sequences with specific HLA alleles at a false discovery rate of 0.05. Correlated functional status among segregating V segments might reflect linkage disequilibrium, but an unknown experimental factor could not be ruled out. About 17 rarely observed V segments, including chromosome 9 orphons, were excluded from the earlier analysis of about 600 of the donors because counts were too low. Most CMV-associated TCR beta chains appeared to be HLA-restricted in a later analysis, and the HLA associations seemed to be driven largely by CMV exposure. The presence/absence analyses assumed that sequencing depth was roughly uniform across donors, and that assumption may not be true. The classifier was reported to diagnose cytomegalovirus status with high specificity and sensitivity in both the original cohort and the validation cohort. V-gene and J-gene trimming of TCR beta chains was associated with a missense DCLRE1C variant in a later genetic analysis, and the association was replicated in an independent cohort. According to a later genetic analysis, donors in an Asian-associated ancestry cluster had fewer N-insertions in productive TCRs than the roughly 670-donor mean. This cohort had only TCR beta chains sequenced, and the lack of alpha or paired-chain data limited which features could be detected. A later analysis found that TCR association rates varied across HLA loci, with DRB1 alleles showing the most associated TCRs and HLA-C alleles the fewest. A group of highly shared sequence variants was considered likely to be a technical artifact of the sequencing pipeline. When HLA alleles, especially DR and DQ, strongly co-occurred, TCR associations were difficult to assign to individual alleles. CMV serostatus was the only immune exposure information available for the cohort. The authors suggested that the approach could potentially be generalized to other disease states and immunological phenotypes. Some IMGT-functional V segments, including TRBV6-2 and TRBV6-3, could not be distinguished by the 87-base-pair reads and were therefore excluded. Most TCR sequences were seen in very few donors, while some public TCRs were found in many individuals. A few of the identified cytomegalovirus-associated TCR beta chains were confirmed in vitro to be specific for cytomegalovirus antigens. Broadly in line with IMGT annotations, most TCR beta V segments showed up in productive rearrangements about 90% or about 30% of the time in an earlier analysis of several hundred of the donors.

V is pared back by 2 bases and J by 7 bases, with 17 bases lying between the germline termini. CDR1 and CDR2, looked up from the germline V gene, are SGHTA and FQGNSA. The CDR3, cysteine through phenylalanine, is 15 amino acids long. Of the read, only the CDR3 DNA is kept; its 45 bases are in frame from base 1. The cohort consisted of fewer than 700 healthy bone marrow donors. All cohort members were sampled while nominally healthy, although unrecorded immune exposures were likely present. The donor was CMV seronegative and was included in the group of a few hundred seronegative cohort members. A peripheral blood sample was provided by each donor, and peripheral blood mononuclear cells were used for TCR beta sequencing. The Qiagen DNeasy Blood Extraction Kit was used to extract genomic DNA from the blood cell samples. Libraries were built with the immunoSEQ multiplex PCR assay. For the multiplex PCR, a mixture combining 60 forward primers for TCR Vbeta segments and 13 reverse primers for TCR Jbeta segments was used. The CDR3 region of rearranged TCR beta genes was amplified from genomic DNA with a multiplex PCR assay. Amplified TCR beta libraries were sequenced as 87-base-pair reads on the Illumina HiSeq System. The original pipeline was this. In a later analysis, approximately 74 million unique TCR beta chains were counted across the roughly 700 repertoires, and some 10 million of these chains were shared by at least two donors. To remove PCR and sequencing errors, raw reads were error-corrected and collapsed into unique sequences using a nearest-neighbor algorithm that merged closely related sequences. To assign V, D and J gene segments, CDR3 sequences were aligned to IMGT reference sequences. For a sequence to be retained, at least a six-nucleotide match to both a V gene segment and a J gene segment was required. A rearrangement was called productive if the CDR3 had no stop codons and remained in frame with V and J, and every other rearrangement was called non-productive. CDR3 was defined by IMGT convention, running from the second conserved V-encoded cysteine to the conserved J-encoded phenylalanine. Sequences without an unambiguous match to a single V gene segment were excluded from the earlier analysis of almost 600 of the donors. In an earlier analysis of roughly 500 of the donors, V segments were called functional above 56.7% productive rearrangements and were called segregating when the between-donor standard deviation exceeded 5%. A statistical classification framework was developed to diagnose cytomegalovirus status using the catalog of TCR beta chain sequences. V and J gene assignment, in a later analysis, came from comparing TCR nucleotide sequences with IMGT/GENE-DB human TR gene sequences. A later analysis assigned CDR3 sequences and most-parsimonious VDJ recombination scenarios with the TCRdist pipeline. In a later analysis, every TCR beta chain was defined by the combination of its CDR3 amino acid sequence and its V-gene family, and reads without a unique V-gene family were dropped. As a way to deal with suspected cross-contamination and a sequencing artifact, a later analysis dropped 450 to 700 nucleotide sequences that were highly shared and had low generation probability. In a later analysis, a clonal expansion index was calculated for each public chain from normalized within-repertoire ranks of inferred template counts. A later analysis computed generation probabilities with a VDJ recombination model fitted to out-of-frame rearrangements, and checked the results against IGoR. A later analysis scored TCR-TCR, TCR-HLA and TCR-CMV co-occurrence with hypergeometric tests, applying a repertoire-size bias correction to TCR pairs. A later analysis estimated false discovery rates by permuting HLA or CMV assignments 20 times. In a later analysis, co-occurring TCRs were grouped using DBSCAN, and TCRdist sequence similarity was added for clustering within HLA-allele-positive subsets. Co-occurrence clustering excluded repertoires with fewer than 30,000 or more than 120,000 public chains, plus five with anomalous nucleotide sharing. Held by TCRdb, this immuneACCESS table contains in-frame sequences only and omits some clones. Under half of the omission traces to an unresolved V gene where checked; the cause of the rest is unknown. D and trimming were read from the DNA, whereas the V and J calls and clone size are those reported in that table. The sample profile shows fewer than 250,000 clones; about 85% of them were found once. Together, the top ten hold around 1.5% of the sample.

The sample consisted of PBMCs. The chain is assembled from TRBV7-2 and TRBJ1-1, with TRBD1 as a weak D call on 6 bases. The source of this sequence is a woman aged 50 to 65 in good health and CMV-seronegative. The CDR3 corresponds to CASSLNAPPRGEAFF. The DNA sequence follows: TGTGCCAGCAGCTTAAACGCCCCACCCAGGGGTGAAGCTTTCTTT.